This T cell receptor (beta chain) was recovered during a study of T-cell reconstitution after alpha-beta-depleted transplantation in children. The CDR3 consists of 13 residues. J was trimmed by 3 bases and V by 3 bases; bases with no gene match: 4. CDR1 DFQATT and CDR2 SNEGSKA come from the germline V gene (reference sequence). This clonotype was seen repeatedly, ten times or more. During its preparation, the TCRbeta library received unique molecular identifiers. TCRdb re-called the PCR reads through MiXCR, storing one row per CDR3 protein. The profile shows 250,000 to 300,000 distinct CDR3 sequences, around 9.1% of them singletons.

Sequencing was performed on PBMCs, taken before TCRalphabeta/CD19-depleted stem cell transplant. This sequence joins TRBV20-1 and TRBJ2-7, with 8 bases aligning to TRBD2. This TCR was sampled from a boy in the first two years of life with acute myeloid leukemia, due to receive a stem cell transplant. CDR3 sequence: CSARGTSDYEQYF. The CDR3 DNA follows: TGCAGTGCTAGGGGGACTAGTGACTACGAGCAGTACTTC.